This is a list of T cell receptor beta chains from one sample in a study of CD8 T cells in ankylosing spondylitis. One entry per CDR3 protein results from TCRdb running MiXCR on the 5' RACE reads. The sample has 650,000 to 800,000 distinct CDR3 sequences; around 20% are singletons. The specimen was blood, either unsorted or a sorted T cell fraction (not recorded which). Source of these receptors: a male donor with ankylosing spondylitis. CDR3s include the opening cysteine and the closing phenylalanine or tryptophan. The order of the fields is CDR3 protein, CDR3 DNA, D gene, clone size, V gene, J gene. A D gene is named only where the DNA matches it firmly. A row's size may be missing; if present it is once, few, many or a size class.

CDR3 protein: CASSPPDSRKTEAFF; CDR3 DNA: TGCGCCAGCAGCCCCCCGGACAGCAGAAAAACTGAAGCTTTCTTT; D gene: .; clone size: .; V gene: TRBV5-1; J gene: TRBJ1-1
CDR3 protein: CASSPQTGYPGELFF; CDR3 DNA: TGCGCCAGCAGCCCCCAGACTGGATACCCCGGGGAGCTGTTTTTT; D gene: .; clone size: .; V gene: TRBV4-1; J gene: TRBJ2-2
CDR3 protein: CASSQVRGSTGELFF; CDR3 DNA: TGCGCCAGCAGCCAAGTGAGGGGAAGCACCGGGGAGCTGTTTTTT; D gene: .; clone size: .; V gene: TRBV4-1; J gene: TRBJ2-2
CDR3 protein: CSATIAGARDTQYF; CDR3 DNA: TGCAGTGCTACTATAGCGGGAGCAAGAGATACGCAGTATTTT; D gene: TRBD2; clone size: few; V gene: TRBV20-1; J gene: TRBJ2-3
CDR3 protein: CATMRGAENTGELFF; CDR3 DNA: TGTGCCACCATGAGAGGGGCTGAGAACACCGGGGAGCTGTTTTTT; D gene: .; clone size: few; V gene: TRBV24-1; J gene: TRBJ2-2
CDR3 protein: CSAKYSVYNEQFF; CDR3 DNA: TGCAGTGCTAAGTACTCCGTATACAATGAGCAGTTCTTC; D gene: .; clone size: .; V gene: TRBV20-1; J gene: TRBJ2-1
CDR3 protein: CASSWALGTSEGDTQYF; CDR3 DNA: TGTGCCAGCAGCTGGGCCCTCGGGACTAGCGAAGGAGATACGCAGTATTTT; D gene: TRBD2; clone size: few; V gene: TRBV6-2/TRBV6-3; J gene: TRBJ2-3
CDR3 protein: CASSLGAMALFNYGYTF; CDR3 DNA: TGTGCCAGCAGTTTAGGGGCCATGGCCCTATTTAACTATGGCTACACCTTC; D gene: .; clone size: .; V gene: TRBV12-3/TRBV12-4; J gene: TRBJ1-2
CDR3 protein: CASSASFDRKQYF; CDR3 DNA: TGTGCCAGCAGCGCCAGCTTCGACAGAAAGCAGTACTTC; D gene: .; clone size: .; V gene: TRBV12-3/TRBV12-4; J gene: TRBJ2-7
CDR3 protein: CATSRGTPDNSPLHF; CDR3 DNA: TGTGCCACCAGCCGAGGGACACCAGATAATTCACCCCTCCACTTT; D gene: .; clone size: few; V gene: TRBV15; J gene: TRBJ1-6
CDR3 protein: CATSKNTEAFF; CDR3 DNA: TGTGCCACCAGTAAAAACACTGAAGCTTTCTTT; D gene: .; clone size: many; V gene: TRBV24-1; J gene: TRBJ1-1
CDR3 protein: CSVEDPLRTDTQYF; CDR3 DNA: TGCAGCGTTGAAGATCCACTAAGGACAGATACGCAGTATTTT; D gene: .; clone size: .; V gene: TRBV29-1; J gene: TRBJ2-3
CDR3 protein: CSVAGQRLGYTF; CDR3 DNA: TGCAGCGTTGCTGGGCAGCGGCTTGGCTACACCTTC; D gene: .; clone size: few; V gene: TRBV29-1; J gene: TRBJ1-2
CDR3 protein: CASSPSSGATYNEQFF; CDR3 DNA: TGTGCCAGCAGTCCCTCTAGCGGGGCAACATACAATGAGCAGTTCTTC; D gene: TRBD2; clone size: few; V gene: TRBV7-3; J gene: TRBJ2-1
CDR3 protein: CASRRGASSGNTIYF; CDR3 DNA: TGTGCCAGCAGGAGAGGAGCCAGCTCTGGAAACACCATATATTTT; D gene: .; clone size: few; V gene: TRBV7-9; J gene: TRBJ1-3
CDR3 protein: CASSTETHTAGEQYF; CDR3 DNA: TGTGCCAGCAGCACCGAAACTCATACAGCCGGCGAGCAGTACTTC; D gene: .; clone size: .; V gene: TRBV7-9; J gene: TRBJ2-7
CDR3 protein: CASTPGGGAYNEQFF; CDR3 DNA: TGTGCCAGCACCCCCGGGGGGGGGGCTTACAATGAGCAGTTCTTC; D gene: TRBD2; clone size: few; V gene: TRBV12-3/TRBV12-4; J gene: TRBJ2-1
CDR3 protein: CASSLVRLRGPNEQFF; CDR3 DNA: TGCGCCAGCAGCTTGGTTCGTTTGAGGGGACCAAATGAGCAGTTCTTC; D gene: .; clone size: few; V gene: TRBV5-1; J gene: TRBJ2-1
CDR3 protein: CSVVPQGSSASGANVLTF; CDR3 DNA: TGCAGCGTTGTCCCGCAGGGAAGCTCGGCCTCTGGGGCCAACGTCCTGACTTTC; D gene: .; clone size: few; V gene: TRBV29-1; J gene: TRBJ2-6
CDR3 protein: CASSYTGGIGETQYF; CDR3 DNA: TGTGCCAGCAGTTATACAGGGGGCATAGGGGAGACCCAGTACTTC; D gene: TRBD1; clone size: .; V gene: TRBV27; J gene: TRBJ2-5
CDR3 protein: CASSLFINNNEQFF; CDR3 DNA: TGTGCCAGCAGTCTTTTCATAAACAACAATGAGCAGTTCTTC; D gene: .; clone size: .; V gene: TRBV6-2/TRBV6-3; J gene: TRBJ2-1
CDR3 protein: CASSFAGGPYEQYF; CDR3 DNA: TGTGCCAGCAGTTTTGCGGGAGGGCCCTACGAGCAGTACTTC; D gene: TRBD2; clone size: many; V gene: TRBV12-3/TRBV12-4; J gene: TRBJ2-7
CDR3 protein: CSALLNREPYNEQFF; CDR3 DNA: TGCAGTGCTTTACTCAACAGGGAGCCCTACAATGAGCAGTTCTTC; D gene: .; clone size: many; V gene: TRBV20-1; J gene: TRBJ2-1
CDR3 protein: CSASGGAQPQHF; CDR3 DNA: TGCAGTGCTAGTGGGGGGGCTCAGCCCCAGCATTTT; D gene: .; clone size: few; V gene: TRBV20-1; J gene: TRBJ1-5
CDR3 protein: CASSFHSSGQETQYF; CDR3 DNA: TGTGCCAGCAGCTTCCATTCTAGCGGTCAAGAGACCCAGTACTTC; D gene: TRBD2; clone size: .; V gene: TRBV7-9; J gene: TRBJ2-5
CDR3 protein: CASSQRADTQYF; CDR3 DNA: TGTGCCAGCAGTCAACGGGCAGATACGCAGTATTTT; D gene: .; clone size: .; V gene: TRBV6-2/TRBV6-3; J gene: TRBJ2-3
CDR3 protein: CASSSSTSGGFNEQFF; CDR3 DNA: TGTGCCAGCAGCTCATCGACTAGCGGGGGTTTCAATGAGCAGTTCTTC; D gene: TRBD2; clone size: .; V gene: TRBV7-9; J gene: TRBJ2-1
CDR3 protein: CASERGDREDYEQYF; CDR3 DNA: TGTGCCAGCGAGAGAGGGGACAGGGAAGACTACGAGCAGTACTTC; D gene: TRBD1; clone size: few; V gene: TRBV11-3; J gene: TRBJ2-7
CDR3 protein: CASGQGVGSNEKLFF; CDR3 DNA: TGTGCCAGCGGCCAGGGGGTTGGAAGTAATGAAAAACTGTTTTTT; D gene: TRBD1; clone size: once; V gene: TRBV2; J gene: TRBJ1-4
CDR3 protein: CASSLNGGQYQPQHF; CDR3 DNA: TGTGCCAGCAGCCTCAACGGTGGACAGTATCAGCCCCAGCATTTT; D gene: .; clone size: .; V gene: TRBV7-2; J gene: TRBJ1-5
CDR3 protein: CSARGQGHVNTEAFF; CDR3 DNA: TGCAGTGCTAGAGGTCAGGGACATGTGAACACTGAAGCTTTCTTT; D gene: .; clone size: many; V gene: TRBV20-1; J gene: TRBJ1-1
CDR3 protein: CASSLVGRDEQYF; CDR3 DNA: TGTGCCAGCAGTTTAGTGGGTCGGGATGAGCAGTACTTC; D gene: .; clone size: few; V gene: TRBV12-3/TRBV12-4; J gene: TRBJ2-7
CDR3 protein: CASSLGGTMSYSNQPQHF; CDR3 DNA: TGTGCCAGCAGCTTAGGAGGGACTATGTCCTATAGCAATCAGCCCCAGCATTTT; D gene: .; clone size: few; V gene: TRBV11-2; J gene: TRBJ1-5
CDR3 protein: CASSPGFPTSGRGYEQFF; CDR3 DNA: TGTGCCAGCAGCCCCGGATTTCCGACTAGCGGGAGGGGCTATGAGCAGTTCTTC; D gene: TRBD2; clone size: .; V gene: TRBV9; J gene: TRBJ2-1
CDR3 protein: CASLRDRTNSPLHF; CDR3 DNA: TGTGCCAGCCTCCGGGACAGAACCAATTCACCCCTCCACTTT; D gene: TRBD1; clone size: .; V gene: TRBV28; J gene: TRBJ1-6
CDR3 protein: CASSGGLAGGQETQYF; CDR3 DNA: TGTGCCAGCAGCGGCGGACTAGCGGGGGGACAAGAGACCCAGTACTTC; D gene: TRBD2; clone size: .; V gene: TRBV9; J gene: TRBJ2-5
CDR3 protein: CASSTGTGRGYTF; CDR3 DNA: TGTGCCAGTAGTACCGGGACAGGGCGCGGCTACACCTTC; D gene: TRBD1; clone size: .; V gene: TRBV19; J gene: TRBJ1-2
CDR3 protein: CASSLGRDSTDTEAFF; CDR3 DNA: TGTGCCAGCAGCTTAGGTCGGGACAGTACTGACACTGAAGCTTTCTTT; D gene: TRBD1; clone size: .; V gene: TRBV7-6; J gene: TRBJ1-1
CDR3 protein: CASSMTTQFF; CDR3 DNA: TGTGCCAGCAGCATGACCACCCAGTTCTTC; D gene: .; clone size: .; V gene: TRBV2; J gene: TRBJ2-1
CDR3 protein: CASSQVTTRRSYNEQFF; CDR3 DNA: TGCGCCAGCAGCCAAGTCACTACCAGGCGCTCCTACAATGAGCAGTTCTTC; D gene: .; clone size: few; V gene: TRBV4-1; J gene: TRBJ2-1
CDR3 protein: CASSLLGGPVNQPQHF; CDR3 DNA: TGTGCCAGCAGCTTGTTGGGTGGGCCAGTCAATCAGCCCCAGCATTTT; D gene: .; clone size: few; V gene: TRBV5-6; J gene: TRBJ1-5
CDR3 protein: CASSFGTGVVGYTF; CDR3 DNA: TGTGCCAGCAGTTTCGGTACGGGGGTGGTTGGCTACACCTTC; D gene: .; clone size: few; V gene: TRBV12-3/TRBV12-4; J gene: TRBJ1-2
CDR3 protein: CASSLPAGPDGDTQYF; CDR3 DNA: TGCGCCAGCAGCCTTCCCGCTGGCCCGGATGGAGATACGCAGTATTTT; D gene: .; clone size: few; V gene: TRBV4-1; J gene: TRBJ2-3
CDR3 protein: CASSLAMDIDTQYF; CDR3 DNA: TGTGCCAGCAGCTTAGCTATGGACATCGATACGCAGTATTTT; D gene: .; clone size: few; V gene: TRBV11-2; J gene: TRBJ2-3
CDR3 protein: CASSPATKIATNEKLFF; CDR3 DNA: TGTGCCAGCAGTCCCGCCACGAAAATAGCAACTAATGAAAAACTGTTTTTT; D gene: .; clone size: .; V gene: TRBV6-1; J gene: TRBJ1-4
CDR3 protein: CASSTAGTLINEQFF; CDR3 DNA: TGTGCCAGCAGTACCGCCGGGACATTGATCAATGAGCAGTTCTTC; D gene: .; clone size: .; V gene: TRBV12-3/TRBV12-4; J gene: TRBJ2-1
CDR3 protein: CASSFSPVTTPPREQYF; CDR3 DNA: TGTGCCAGCAGCTTTAGTCCCGTAACCACCCCCCCTCGGGAGCAGTACTTC; D gene: .; clone size: .; V gene: TRBV7-2; J gene: TRBJ2-7
CDR3 protein: CATSDRTSGSRNEQFF; CDR3 DNA: TGTGCCACCAGTGATCGGACTAGCGGGAGTAGGAATGAGCAGTTCTTC; D gene: TRBD2; clone size: few; V gene: TRBV24-1; J gene: TRBJ2-1
CDR3 protein: CSAQGLAGNRGGTQYF; CDR3 DNA: TGCAGTGCCCAGGGACTAGCGGGCAACCGGGGGGGGACCCAGTACTTC; D gene: TRBD2; clone size: few; V gene: TRBV20-1; J gene: TRBJ2-5
CDR3 protein: CSVEEGTGDEQFF; CDR3 DNA: TGCAGCGTTGAAGAAGGGACAGGGGATGAGCAGTTCTTC; D gene: TRBD1; clone size: few; V gene: TRBV29-1; J gene: TRBJ2-1
CDR3 protein: CASSRQTSAYNEQFF; CDR3 DNA: TGTGCCAGCAGCCGACAGACTAGCGCCTACAATGAGCAGTTCTTC; D gene: TRBD2; clone size: .; V gene: TRBV28; J gene: TRBJ2-1
CDR3 protein: CSASLAGLYNEQFF; CDR3 DNA: TGCAGTGCTAGTTTAGCGGGACTCTACAATGAGCAGTTCTTC; D gene: TRBD2; clone size: few; V gene: TRBV20-1; J gene: TRBJ2-1
CDR3 protein: CASSQLFGGDTQYF; CDR3 DNA: TGTGCCAGCAGCCAACTCTTCGGAGGGGATACGCAGTATTTT; D gene: .; clone size: .; V gene: TRBV14; J gene: TRBJ2-3
CDR3 protein: CASHPGMGLGDTQYF; CDR3 DNA: TGTGCCAGCCATCCAGGGATGGGGCTTGGAGATACGCAGTATTTT; D gene: .; clone size: few; V gene: TRBV25-1; J gene: TRBJ2-3
CDR3 protein: CASSKPGTDTQYF; CDR3 DNA: TGCGCCAGCAGCAAACCGGGCACAGATACGCAGTATTTT; D gene: .; clone size: many; V gene: TRBV5-1; J gene: TRBJ2-3
CDR3 protein: CAISGGRGTSTDTQYF; CDR3 DNA: TGTGCCATCAGTGGAGGCAGGGGTACTAGCACAGATACGCAGTATTTT; D gene: .; clone size: many; V gene: TRBV10-3; J gene: TRBJ2-3
CDR3 protein: CASSLVTGVTDTQYF; CDR3 DNA: TGCGCCAGCAGCTTGGTTACAGGAGTCACAGATACGCAGTATTTT; D gene: .; clone size: .; V gene: TRBV5-1; J gene: TRBJ2-3